This TCR beta chain was recovered during a study of blood T cell repertoires in COVID-19. Assay used: immunoSEQ multiplex PCR; TCRdb lists only in-frame clones, some missing. The top ten hold 1% of the sample, which has approximately 310,000 clones, about nine tenths seen once. The length of the CDR3 is 15 residues. The V and J ends lost 3 bases and 4 bases, in that order; junction bases with no gene match: 5. Germline CDR1 reads SGHTA; CDR2 reads FQGNSA. This chain joins TRBV7-2 and TRBJ2-1; 8 bases match TRBD1. Sequencing was performed on peripheral blood. The clonotype originates from a man aged 50-60 years with active or convalescent COVID-19. Written as DNA, the CDR3 is TGTGCCAGCAGCTTCGGACAGGGACGGTACAATGAGCAGTTCTTC. Translating it yields CASSFGQGRYNEQFF.